This T cell receptor beta chain was found in a study of T cell repertoires in cytomegalovirus infection. Turning to the study itself: Based on public TCR beta signatures, there were indications of CMV infection and of a matching HLA type. Study results and limitations: Cumulative frequency of public TCR beta families picked out carriers of CMV plus the relevant HLA. Within the response measured ex vivo, HLA-C-restricted CMV-specific TCR beta clonotypes were dominant.

TCRdb re-called the reads with MiXCR, one entry per CDR3 protein. The sample holds some 450,000 distinct CDR3 sequences, 25% to 40% seen once. On this clonotype itself: Its antigen remains unidentified.

The receptor comes from a human donor in good health (CMV status not recorded). Some clones in this sample may be carry-over from other donors' samples. Sequencing was carried out using PBMCs.

In nucleotides, the CDR3 is TGTGCCAGCAGCAATAGCGGGGAGAGCTCCTACAATGAGCAGTTCTTC. Its translation is CASSNSGESSYNEQFF. The chain employs TRBV7-6 and TRBJ2-1; TRBD2 aligns across 8 bases. Unmatched junction bases numbered 6, after V lost 5 bases and J lost 0 bases. CDR3 size: 16 residues. Germline V gene lookup returns CDR1 SGHVS and CDR2 FNYEAQ.